One sample yielded the 17 T cell receptor beta chains listed below, sequenced in a study of regulatory T cells in long-lasting Graves disease (dated by TCRdb to the early 2020s). The time point label here, explained by the study, means: newly diagnosed GD, antithyroid drugs for less than 3 months. For both TCR sequencing and RNA sequencing, RNA was extracted from PBMCs using TRIzol. Library construction relied on multiplex PCR. Sequencing instrument: Illumina HiSeq 4000. iRepertoire HTBI primers and Arm-PCR amplification of CDR3 regions were used to construct TCR beta libraries. The public reads were reprocessed in TCRdb via fastp at Q25 and MiXCR, keeping in-frame beta chains. Rows are combined by CDR3 protein, so each entry shows the most common genes and DNA. In this sample the table shows hundreds of thousands of distinct CDR3 sequences, 13% of which occur a single time. The biggest ten clones account for approximately 9.3% of the sample.

The same sample was also used in a study of T cells in Graves' hyperthyroidism and ophthalmopathy.

The source was peripheral blood mononuclear cells (PBMCs), collected at new diagnosis, from a patient treated with antithyroid drugs. These receptors came from a man aged 25 to 40 with Graves disease. Donor details come from another sample of the same person, matched by shared clones.

A word on this clonotype: This likely came from a read error, as a far larger clone is one base away. The chain joins TRBV20-1 to TRBJ2-5; a weak D match, TRBD1 (6 bases). With 7 bases removed from V and 11 bases from J, the gap between germline ends came to 23 bases. This CDR3 contains 13 residues. The V gene's germline CDR1 is DFQATT and CDR2 SNEGSKA (reference sequence). The CDR3 spells CSGWGHSYNEQYF. The CDR3 DNA is TGCAGTGGATGGGGGCATTCCTACAATGAGCAGTACTTC.

This clonotype was seen ten or more times. The chain uses TRBV6-1 and TRBJ2-5, with TRBD2 matching 7 bases. Germline V gives CDR1 MNHNS, CDR2 SASEGT. V shed 8 bases, J shed 5 bases, and the junction held 11 bases outside the gene matches. The CDR3 loop spans 14 amino acids. CDR3 coding DNA: TGTGCCAGCTCATCCGTGCGCGGGAGTGAGACCCAGTACTTC. It encodes CASSSVRGSETQYF.

This clonotype has a count of ten or more. This chain links TRBV19 with TRBJ2-7; D unclear. Trimming cost V 4 bases and J 2 bases, with 9 bases left between them. The germline CDR1 and CDR2 sequences are LNHDA and SQIVND (reference sequence). The CDR3 is 13 residues long. In DNA form, the CDR3 reads TGTGCCAGTAGTACAAAGGACGCCTACGAGCAGTACTTC. It is translated as CASSTKDAYEQYF.

This clonotype showed up many times. The CDR3 coding sequence is TGCAGTGCTAGGCCACCGGGTGAGCAGTTCTTC. Its protein product is CSARPPGEQFF. This rearrangement joins TRBV20-1 to TRBJ2-1; D not certain. V dropped 3 bases and J dropped 9 bases, with 9 bases sitting between them. The CDR3 has 11 residues. The germline V gene has CDR1 DFQATT and CDR2 SNEGSKA (reference sequence).

The gene calls are TRBV6-2 or TRBV6-3 and TRBJ2-7; 8 bases match TRBD1. V was pared by 5 bases and J by 2 bases, with 8 bases of the junction left unmatched. Germline assignment: CDR1 MNHEY and CDR2 SVGEGT. The CDR3 runs 15 residues. The CDR3 is CASSVTTGDPYEQYF. As DNA, the CDR3 is TGTGCCAGCAGTGTTACGACAGGGGATCCCTACGAGCAGTACTTC.

This clonotype has at least ten counts. The chain recombines TRBV9 with TRBJ2-3, with a possible D match to TRBD2 (6 bases). V dropped 5 bases and J dropped 2 bases, with 15 bases sitting between them. The CDR3 has 15 amino acids. Looked up from germline, CDR1 is SGDLS and CDR2 is YYNGEE. The CDR3: CASSPGLMPTDTQYF. The CDR3 DNA is TGTGCCAGCAGTCCCGGACTAATGCCCACAGATACGCAGTATTTT.

This clonotype was counted ten times or more. V gene TRBV28 combines with J gene TRBJ2-3; D is tentatively TRBD1 or TRBD2 (5 bases each). The V end was cut by 4 bases, the J end by 2 bases, with 16 bases between. CDR3 length: 16 amino acids. Germline CDR1 MDHEN, CDR2 SYDVKM. This CDR3 reads CASSYYSGTITDTQYF. As DNA, the CDR3 is TGTGCCAGCAGTTACTACTCAGGGACCATCACAGATACGCAGTATTTT.

This clonotype was found a few times. The chain is built from TRBV10-3 and TRBJ2-1; 8 bases are a match to TRBD1. Germline V lookup: CDR1 ENHRY, CDR2 SYGVKD. The CDR3 spans 16 residues. V lost 2 bases and J lost 5; bases outside the gene matches: 8. CDR3: CAISETGTGRNNEQFF. The CDR3 nucleotides are TGTGCCATCAGTGAGACCGGGACAGGACGTAACAATGAGCAGTTCTTC.

This clonotype appeared a few times. The J gene is TRBJ2-1, the V gene TRBV3-1, with 14 bases matching TRBD2. CDR1 is LGHDT and CDR2 is YNNKEL in the germline V gene (reference sequence). V dropped 5 bases and J dropped 12; count of bases not matched to a gene: 12. The CDR3 sequence is 16 residues long. The CDR3 DNA follows: TGTGCCAGCAGCGTCGGGCGACTAGCGGGAGGGAACGGGCAGTTCTTC. Translated, it gives CASSVGRLAGGNGQFF.

This clonotype showed up just a few times. The J gene is TRBJ2-6, the V gene TRBV5-1; D is ambiguous. The germline V gene has CDR1 SGHRS and CDR2 YFSETQ. This CDR3 region has 17 residues. With 0 bases removed from V and 0 bases from J, the gap between germline ends came to 10 bases. The CDR3 is CASSLALVSSGANVLTF. CDR3 nucleotides: TGCGCCAGCAGCTTGGCCCTCGTATCCTCTGGGGCCAACGTCCTGACTTTC. Full variable domain (missing parts from reference TRBV5-1 and TRBJ2-6): KAGVTQTPRYLIKTRGQQVTLSCSPISGHRSVSWYQQTPGQGLQFLFEYFSETQRNKGNFPGRFSGRQFSNSRSEMNVSTLELGDSALYLCASSLALVSSGANVLTFGAGSRLTVL.

Ten or more counts support this clonotype. The rearrangement links TRBV6-5 to TRBJ1-5; no definite D call. This CDR3 is 14 amino acids long. Trimming left V 3 bases short and J 8 bases short, with 14 bases between. In germline, CDR1 is MNHEY, CDR2 SVGAGI. CDR3 nucleotides: TGTGCCAGCAGTTATGAGCACGGCGGGGAGCCCCAGCATTTT. Its translation: CASSYEHGGEPQHF.

This clonotype was counted many times. The V and J genes are TRBV5-5 and TRBJ1-1; possibly TRBD1 for D (6 bases). Between the trimmed V and J ends, which lost 4 bases and 2 bases, there was a span of 12 bases. The length of the CDR3 is 14 residues. Germline V CDR1 and CDR2: SGHKS, YYEKEE (reference sequence). This CDR3 reads CASSGRGGNTEAFF. The CDR3 DNA sequence: TGTGCCAGCAGCGGCCGAGGGGGTAACACTGAAGCTTTCTTT. The full variable domain, in which reference TRBV5-5 and TRBJ1-1 provide the parts outside the CDR3, is DAGVTQSPTHLIKTRGQQVTLRCSPISGHKSVSWYQQVLGQGPQFIFQYYEKEERGRGNFPDRFSARQFPNYSSELNVNALLLGDSALYLCASSGRGGNTEAFFGQGTRLTVV.

This clonotype has only a few counts. This chain links TRBV29-1 with TRBJ1-3; no definite D call. The CDR3 contains 13 residues. V lost 3 bases and J 3 bases, leaving 9 bases between the germline ends. Germline V gene lookup returns CDR1 SQVTM and CDR2 ANQGSEA. This chain's CDR3 is CSVDLGNGNTIYF. The CDR3 coding sequence is TGCAGCGTTGACTTGGGAAATGGAAACACCATATATTTT.

This clonotype was seen a handful of times. This may come from a read error, since a much larger clone is one base off. CDR3 bases: TGTGCCAGCAGCCCCGGGGCTAGCGGCCAAGAGACCCAGTACTTC. Encoded protein: CASSPGASGQETQYF. The chain joins TRBV12-3 or TRBV12-4 to TRBJ2-5, with TRBD2 matching 7 bases. This CDR3 is built from 15 residues. Losses at the gene ends were 6 bases for V and 1 base for J; bases not matched to a gene: 8.

There are a few counts of this clonotype. The J gene is TRBJ2-5, the V gene TRBV15; 7 bases are shared with TRBD1. The CDR3 is 14 amino acids. V gave up 5 bases and J gave up 1 base; unmatched junction bases: 4. Germline V gene lookup returns CDR1 LNHNV and CDR2 YYDKDF (reference sequence). The DNA for the CDR3 is TGTGCCACCAGCCGGAACAGGGGCCAAGAGACCCAGTACTTC. It encodes CATSRNRGQETQYF.

With regard to this clonotype: With a much larger clone just one base away, this may be a read error. V and J are TRBV12-3 or TRBV12-4 and TRBJ2-3; no reliable D call. Matching the DNA end better, TRBJ2-1 makes the J call doubtful. The CDR3 has 14 residues. Here the CDR3 reads CASSLWQAPYEQFF. Written as DNA, the CDR3 is TGTGCCAGCAGTTTATGGCAGGCCCCCTACGAGCAGTTCTTC.

This clonotype was seen at least ten times. The chain combines TRBV6-2 or TRBV6-3 with TRBJ1-3; TRBD1 matches 9 bases. Germline V gives CDR1 MNHEY, CDR2 SVGEGT. The CDR3 contains 16 residues. Trimming removed 6 bases from V and 4 bases from J; junction bases left unmatched: 10. The chain's CDR3 is CASRQGGQGYGNTIYF. The CDR3 DNA is TGTGCCAGCAGGCAAGGTGGACAGGGGTACGGAAACACCATATATTTT.